The 9 T cell receptor beta chains below were found in one sample sequenced in a study of cytomegalovirus exposure and HLA in healthy donors. In the PCR, 60 Vbeta and 13 Jbeta primers were used. Measured with immunoSEQ multiplex PCR; TCRdb has only the in-frame clones, and not every one. The sample's table shows 150,000 to 200,000 clones. The source material was PBMCs. The receptors were sampled from a woman aged 60-75 years in good health and CMV-seronegative.

As to this clone: This CDR3 fails to terminate in the conserved phenylalanine or tryptophan, so it likely reflects a read error. J is TRBJ1-2 and V is TRBV6-1; the D gene is possibly TRBD1 (6 bases). Trimming removed 6 bases at V and 0 bases at J, with 11 bases between. Germline V lookup: CDR1 MNHNS, CDR2 SASEGT. The CDR3 contains 14 residues. DNA of the CDR3: TGTGCCAGCAGACCGACAGGAGCTAACTATGGCTACACCCTC. It yields the protein CASRPTGANYGYTL.

In nucleotides, the CDR3 is TGCGCCAGCAGCCGGCAGGGCTACGAGCAGTACTTC. Its protein is CASSRQGYEQYF. The chain joins TRBV5-1 to TRBJ2-7; D might be TRBD1 (5 bases). V lost 4 bases and J 3 bases, leaving 8 bases between the germline ends. The CDR3 is 12 residues long. Germline values: CDR1 SGHRS, CDR2 YFSETQ.

The chain is built from TRBV5-6 and TRBJ1-1, with TRBD1 matching 8 bases. J gave up 5 bases and V 4 bases, and 4 bases lay outside the gene matches. This CDR3 region has 13 residues. Germline CDR1 SGHDT, CDR2 YYEEEE. In DNA, the CDR3 is TGTGCCAGCAGCCAAGACAGGGGTACTGAAGCTTTCTTT. Its protein product is CASSQDRGTEAFF.

The chain is built from TRBV5-5 and TRBJ1-5, with D perhaps TRBD1 (5 bases). The CDR3 spans 15 residues. V was pared by 4 bases and J by 0 bases, with 11 bases between. From germline, CDR1 is SGHKS and CDR2 YYEKEE (reference sequence). The CDR3 DNA is TGTGCCAGCAGCCTGCAGGGAAATAGCAATCAGCCCCAGCATTTT. As protein: CASSLQGNSNQPQHF.

This chain connects TRBV5-1 to TRBJ2-1, with 10 bases that match TRBD2. The germline V gene encodes CDR1 SGHRS and CDR2 YFSETQ. This CDR3 spans 16 amino acids. The V segment lost 0 bases and the J segment 4 bases; nucleotides outside the gene matches: 4. CDR3 sequence reads: CASSLVRAGGYNEQFF. In nucleotides, the CDR3 is TGCGCCAGCAGCTTGGTTCGAGCGGGAGGGTACAATGAGCAGTTCTTC.

The CDR3: CASSPPRGATTLNTEAFF. CDR3 nucleotides: TGTGCCAGCTCACCACCACGGGGGGCCACCACCCTGAACACTGAAGCTTTCTTT. V is TRBV18 and J is TRBJ1-1, with TRBD1 as a possible D gene (6 bases). V was pared by 0 bases and J by 0 bases, with 17 bases between. The CDR3 runs to 18 residues. CDR1 and CDR2 (germline): KGHSH, LQKENI.

This chain links TRBV2 with TRBJ2-7; TRBD2 aligns across 7 bases. The CDR3 sequence is 13 residues long. Per the germline V gene, CDR1 is SNHLY and CDR2 is FYNNEI. Trimming at V came to 8 bases and at J to 2 bases, leaving 6 bases not matched to a gene. The CDR3 reads CASGEGQPYEQYF. The CDR3 bases are TGTGCCAGCGGGGAGGGTCAACCCTACGAGCAGTACTTC. Filled out from reference TRBV2 and TRBJ2-7, the complete variable domain reads EPEVTQTPSHQVTQMGQEVILRCVPISNHLYFYWYRQILGQKVEFLVSFYNNEISEKSEIFDDQFSVERPDGSNFTLKIRSTKLEDSAMYFCASGEGQPYEQYFGPGTRLTVT.

The chain uses TRBV7-9 and TRBJ2-7; TRBD1 matches 8 bases. Losses at the gene ends were 1 base for V and 0 bases for J; bases not matched to a gene: 5. The CDR3 has 16 amino acids. CDR1 and CDR2 from the germline V gene are SEHNR and FQNEAQ (reference sequence). The CDR3 DNA reads TGTGCCAGCAGCTTAGACGAAGGACAGGGCTCCTACGAGCAGTACTTC. Its protein is CASSLDEGQGSYEQYF.

This chain links TRBV18 with TRBJ1-1; maybe TRBD1 (6 bases). The ends were cut back, 4 bases at V and 1 base at J, with 13 bases in the middle. Germline V CDR1 and CDR2: KGHSH, LQKENI. This CDR3 comprises 15 residues. CDR3 nucleotide sequence: TGTGCCAGCTCACAGAGACAGGATGCGAACACTGAAGCTTTCTTT. It specifies CASSQRQDANTEAFF.